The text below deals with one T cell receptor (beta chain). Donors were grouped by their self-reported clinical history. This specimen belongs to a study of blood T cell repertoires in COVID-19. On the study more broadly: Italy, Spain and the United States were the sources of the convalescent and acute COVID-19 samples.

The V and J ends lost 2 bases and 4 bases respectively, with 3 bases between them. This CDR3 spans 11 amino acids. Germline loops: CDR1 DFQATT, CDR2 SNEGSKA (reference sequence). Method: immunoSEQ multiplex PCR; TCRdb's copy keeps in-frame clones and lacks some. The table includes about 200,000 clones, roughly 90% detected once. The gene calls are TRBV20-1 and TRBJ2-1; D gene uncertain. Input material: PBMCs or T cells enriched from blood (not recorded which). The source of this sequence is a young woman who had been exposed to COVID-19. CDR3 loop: CSARQYNEQFF. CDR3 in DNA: TGCAGTGCTAGACAGTACAATGAGCAGTTCTTC.